Included here is one T cell receptor beta chain sequence, with context. The antigen is undetermined. This may be a read error, as it is one base from a much larger clone. The data stem from a study of regulatory T cells in long-lasting Graves disease. Arm-PCR of CDR3 regions and iRepertoire HTBI primers were used to build TCR beta libraries. TCRdb reprocessed the multiplex PCR reads with MiXCR, giving one entry per CDR3 protein. Here the sample spans roughly 360,000 distinct CDR3 sequences, over 9.5% being singletons. Study-level results: TRBV28, TRBJ1-2 and TRBJ2-5 emerged as the favored segments in persistent disease. Reduced TCR diversity was observed in persistent Graves' patients versus newly diagnosed patients.

Germline V gene lookup returns CDR1 MNHGY and CDR2 SVAAGI. V shed 4 bases and J shed 7 bases, with 14 bases lying between them. This CDR3 is built from 13 residues. Sample time point: newly diagnosed GD, antithyroid drugs for less than 3 months. From PBMCs, RNA was extracted and then used to make the TCR library. These data were also filed under a second study, of T cells in Graves' hyperthyroidism and ophthalmopathy. That source adds: When the TCR CDR3 underwent first-round RT-PCR, the HTBI primer set was used. Ophthalmopathy prediction by the model preceded onset by a median roughly 6 months.

The origin of this receptor is a woman aged 18-29 years with Graves disease. The rearrangement uses TRBV6-9 and TRBJ2-7; D is possibly TRBD2 (5 bases). The sample was peripheral blood mononuclear cells (PBMCs), taken at new diagnosis, from a patient treated with antithyroid drugs. CDR3 bases: TGTGCCAGCAGTTCCGGGAATTTAAGAGAGCAGTACTTC. Encoded protein: CASSSGNLREQYF.